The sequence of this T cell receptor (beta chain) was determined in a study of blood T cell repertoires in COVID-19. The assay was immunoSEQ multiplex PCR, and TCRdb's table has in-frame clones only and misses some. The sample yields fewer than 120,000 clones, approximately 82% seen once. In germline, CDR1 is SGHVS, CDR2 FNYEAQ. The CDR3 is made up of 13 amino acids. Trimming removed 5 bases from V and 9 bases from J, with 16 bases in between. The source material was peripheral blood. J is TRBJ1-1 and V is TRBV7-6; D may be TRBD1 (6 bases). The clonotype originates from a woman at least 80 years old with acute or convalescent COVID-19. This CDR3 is CASSIGSGAKAFF. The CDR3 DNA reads TGTGCCAGCAGCATCGGATCAGGGGCGAAAGCTTTCTTT.